A single sample gave rise to the 18 T cell receptor beta chains below, sequenced in a study of T-cell memory formation after mild COVID-19. Via MiXCR, TCRdb re-called the 5' RACE reads, giving one row per CDR3 protein. The sample lists 89,000 or so distinct CDR3 sequences, over 10% seen once, with about 40% in the top ten. Sequencing was carried out using PBMCs or a T cell subset sorted from them (not recorded which). Receptors were obtained from a man aged 18 to 30 who had mild COVID-19 (a few samples of this study predate the infection). Cell type and time point are not known.

In this sample, this clonotype turned up a few times. V and J are TRBV6-2 or TRBV6-3 and TRBJ1-5; no clear D gene. CDR3 size: 15 residues. Germline V gene data show CDR1 as MNHEY and CDR2 as SVGEGT. The germline V and J ends were trimmed by 0 bases and 1 base, with 7 bases remaining between them. The CDR3 reads CASSYSLYSNQPQHF. The CDR3 nucleotides are TGTGCCAGCAGTTACTCGCTCTACAGCAATCAGCCCCAGCATTTT.

At least ten counts were recorded for this clonotype. This chain uses TRBV25-1 with TRBJ2-1; tentative D call: TRBD1 (6 bases). Germline lookup yields CDR1 MGHDK and CDR2 SYGVNS. V lost 4 bases and J 0 bases, leaving 22 bases between the germline ends. This CDR3 contains 19 residues. As DNA, the CDR3 is TGTGCCAGCAGTGCTCCCAGGGGCCCTACCCCAGGCTCCTACAATGAGCAGTTCTTC. This encodes CASSAPRGPTPGSYNEQFF.

This clonotype was seen repeatedly, ten times or more. J is TRBJ2-3 and V is TRBV27; D is unresolved. V lost 5 bases and J lost 4, with 4 bases in between. The CDR3 is 11 residues long. Germline CDR1 and CDR2: MNHEY and SMNVEV (reference sequence). The CDR3 spells CASSVSDTQYF. The CDR3 bases are TGTGCCAGCAGTGTCTCAGATACGCAGTATTTT.

There are a few counts of this clonotype. The rearrangement joins TRBV5-1 to TRBJ2-3; TRBD1 is a possible D gene (5 bases). The V gene lost 2 bases and the J gene lost 4 bases, with 11 bases spanning the gap. Germline CDR1 and CDR2: SGHRS and YFSETQ. CDR3 size: 14 residues. The CDR3 is CASSFGLGADTQYF. Written as DNA, the CDR3 is TGCGCCAGCAGCTTCGGATTAGGGGCAGATACGCAGTATTTT.

This clonotype was observed many times. The V and J genes are TRBV6-2 or TRBV6-3 and TRBJ2-3; D gene unclear. Germline V gene sequence: CDR1 MNHEY, CDR2 SVGEGT. CDR3 length equals 13 residues. Trimming removed 1 base at V and 0 bases at J, with 2 bases between. The chain's CDR3 is CASSYWSTDTQYF. DNA of the CDR3: TGTGCCAGCAGTTACTGGAGCACAGATACGCAGTATTTT.

This clonotype showed up just a few times. The CDR3 bases are TGTGCCAGCAGCTTAGTACCAGGGGGCAGGTACGAGCAGTACTTC. Amino acid sequence: CASSLVPGGRYEQYF. This chain uses TRBV11-2 with TRBJ2-7, with 8 bases identical to TRBD1. In germline, CDR1 is SGHAT, CDR2 FQNNGV. With 1 base clipped from V and 4 bases from J, the junction kept 6 bases outside the gene matches. The CDR3 length is 15 residues.

There are a few counts of this clonotype. V usage is TRBV27 and J usage is TRBJ2-2; possibly TRBD1 for D (7 bases). CDR3 length: 15 residues. V lost 3 bases, J lost 14 bases, and 22 bases lay in between. Germline V gives CDR1 MNHEY, CDR2 SMNVEV (reference sequence). The DNA of the CDR3 is TGTGCCAGCAGTTTCGGGCAGGGGGGAACCGGGGGTCTGTTTTTT. Amino acid sequence: CASSFGQGGTGGLFF.

The sample holds a few counts of this clonotype. The chain is built from TRBV4-1 and TRBJ1-1, with a tentative D call TRBD1 (5 bases). There are 15 residues in the CDR3. The germline V gene encodes CDR1 MGHRA and CDR2 YSYEKL. Trimming left V 5 bases short and J 1 base short, with 14 bases between. The chain's CDR3 is CASSDREGRNTEAFF. In DNA form, the CDR3 reads TGCGCCAGCAGCGATCGAGAGGGGAGGAACACTGAAGCTTTCTTT.

This chain joins TRBV2 and TRBJ1-1; 7 positions match TRBD1. The length of the CDR3 is 15 residues. Germline V gene sequence: CDR1 SNHLY, CDR2 FYNNEI. Trimming cost V 6 bases and J 0 bases; bases outside gene matches: 7. CDR3 bases: TGTGCCAGCAGACAGGGGCACGCCATGAACACTGAAGCTTTCTTT. Translating it yields CASRQGHAMNTEAFF. Based on the CDR3 plus reference TRBV2 and TRBJ1-1, the full variable domain is EPEVTQTPSHQVTQMGQEVILRCVPISNHLYFYWYRQILGQKVEFLVSFYNNEISEKSEIFDDQFSVERPDGSNFTLKIRSTKLEDSAMYFCASRQGHAMNTEAFFGQGTRLTVV.

J is TRBJ2-1 and V is TRBV7-9; D might be TRBD1 or TRBD2, each matching 6 bases. CDR3 length: 11 residues. V dropped 5 bases and J dropped 15 bases, with 14 bases sitting between them. Germline CDR1 is SEHNR and CDR2 is FQNEAQ (reference sequence). CDR3 nucleotide sequence: TGTGCCAGCAGCGCTGAGGGGGGTACGTTCTTC. This translates into CASSAEGGTFF.

The chain employs TRBV2 and TRBJ2-7; D is possibly TRBD1 or TRBD2 (6 bases each). Germline V lookup: CDR1 SNHLY, CDR2 FYNNEI. The CDR3 is 15 residues long. Trimming took 6 bases from V and 3 from J, leaving 18 bases between them. DNA of the CDR3: TGTGCCAGCAGCCGTGGGACACTCGGGGGCTACGAGCAGTACGTC. Translation: CASSRGTLGGYEQYV.

The table lists this clonotype with many counts. The gene calls are TRBV7-2 and TRBJ2-7; perhaps TRBD2 as D (6 bases). From germline, CDR1 is SGHTA and CDR2 FQGNSA. The CDR3 is 14 residues long. V dropped 5 bases and J dropped 5 bases, with 16 bases sitting between them. CDR3 protein: CASSLPSGANEQYF. DNA for the CDR3: TGTGCCAGCAGCCTCCCCTCGGGAGCCAACGAGCAGTACTTC.

V usage is TRBV4-1 and J usage is TRBJ1-1; no definite D call. Trimming took off 3 bases at V and 3 bases at J, with 2 bases between the two ends. In germline, CDR1 is MGHRA, CDR2 YSYEKL. This CDR3 has 11 residues. CDR3 sequence reads: CASSQDTEAFF. As DNA, the CDR3 is TGCGCCAGCAGCCAGGACACTGAAGCTTTCTTT.

In its sample, this clonotype was seen a few times. CDR3 sequence (DNA): TGTGCCAGCAGCCCTCCCAACACCTACGAGCAGTACGTC. The encoded protein is CASSPPNTYEQYV. V usage is TRBV5-5 and J usage is TRBJ2-7; D unresolved. The CDR3 runs to 13 residues. V was cut by 4 bases and J by 2 bases, with 10 bases left in between. Germline CDR1 SGHKS, CDR2 YYEKEE (reference sequence).

Many counts were recorded for this clonotype. The chain employs TRBV5-1 and TRBJ2-7; 7 nucleotides match TRBD1. The V gene's germline CDR1 is SGHRS and CDR2 YFSETQ. The CDR3 consists of 16 residues. V lost 3 bases, J lost 5 bases, and 14 bases stayed unmatched. This chain's CDR3 is CASSSGCGQVVDEQYV. Written as DNA, the CDR3 is TGCGCCAGCAGCTCTGGATGTGGACAGGTGGTGGACGAGCAGTACGTC.

As for this clonotype: A much more abundant neighbour one base away suggests this may be a read error. The gene calls are TRBV5-4 and TRBJ2-5; 7 nucleotides match TRBD1. This CDR3 region has 14 residues. Trimming removed 3 bases from V and 0 bases from J; junction bases left unmatched: 2. CDR1 and CDR2 (germline): SGHNT, YYREEE (reference sequence). The CDR3 coding sequence is TGTGCCAGCAGCTACGACAGGGACCAAGAGACCCAGTACTTC. The encoded protein is CASSYDRDQETQYF.

This clonotype showed up just a few times. This rearrangement joins TRBV28 to TRBJ2-5, with D uncertain. With 2 bases removed from V and 13 bases from J, the gap between germline ends came to 8 bases. The CDR3 covers 10 residues. The germline V gene has CDR1 MDHEN and CDR2 SYDVKM. The CDR3 is CASSLGTVYF. The CDR3, as DNA: TGTGCCAGCAGTTTAGGTACAGTGTACTTC. Combining the CDR3 with reference TRBV28 and TRBJ2-5 gives the whole variable domain DVKVTQSSRYLVKRTGEKVFLECVQDMDHENMFWYRQDPGLGLRLIYFSYDVKMKEKGDIPEGYSVSREKKERFSLILESASTNQTSMYLCASSLGTVYFGPGTRLLVL.

The rearrangement links TRBV12-3 or TRBV12-4 to TRBJ1-5; the D is unclear. V shed 5 bases and J shed 1 base, with 21 bases lying between them. This CDR3 spans 18 amino acids. CDR3 DNA: TGTGCCAGCAGTCCCCTCCCCCACTGGGCCAGGAGCAATCAGCCCCAGCATTTT. Encoded protein: CASSPLPHWARSNQPQHF.